Listed here are 6 T cell receptor beta chains from one sample, sequenced in a study of blood T cell repertoires in COVID-19. Sequencing used immunoSEQ multiplex PCR; TCRdb keeps in-frame clones, though not all of them. Of over 50,000 clones listed, around 90% were seen once; the top ten hold around 6.9%. Material: peripheral blood. The receptors shown here come from a man aged 50 to 60 with active COVID-19.

This chain uses TRBV9 with TRBJ2-1; TRBD2 aligns across 7 bases. CDR1 SGDLS and CDR2 YYNGEE come from the germline V gene. V gave up 4 bases and J gave up 1 base; unmatched junction bases: 5. The CDR3 has 15 residues. This CDR3 reads CASSPGGFSYNEQFF. In DNA form, the CDR3 reads TGTGCCAGCAGCCCGGGGGGTTTTTCCTACAATGAGCAGTTCTTC.

The V gene is TRBV11-1, the J gene TRBJ2-7, with 13 bases identical to TRBD2. The germline V gene encodes CDR1 SGHAT and CDR2 FQDESV (reference sequence). With 1 base clipped from V and 3 bases from J, the junction kept 3 bases outside the gene matches. There are 16 residues in the CDR3. The CDR3 loop reads CASSLGTSGSGYEQYF. The CDR3 DNA follows: TGTGCCAGCAGCTTAGGGACTAGCGGGAGTGGCTACGAGCAGTACTTC.

The chain joins TRBV19 to TRBJ2-1, with 12 bases identical to TRBD2. The CDR3 has 15 residues. The trim removed 6 bases at V and 7 bases at J, leaving 7 bases unmatched. CDR1 is LNHDA and CDR2 is SQIVND in the germline V gene (reference sequence). Here the CDR3 reads CASRTTSGRINEQFF. The CDR3 region has the DNA TGTGCCAGTAGGACCACTAGCGGGAGGATAAATGAGCAGTTCTTC.

The rearrangement uses TRBV28 and TRBJ1-2, with D perhaps TRBD1 (5 bases). Germline V gives CDR1 MDHEN, CDR2 SYDVKM. This CDR3 comprises 14 residues. V was pared by 6 bases and J by 5 bases, with 16 bases between. This CDR3 reads CASRFRAGLYGYTF. The CDR3 DNA reads TGTGCCAGCAGATTCAGGGCGGGGCTTTATGGCTACACCTTC.

The chain is built from TRBV6-4 and TRBJ1-5; 7 bases agree with TRBD1. The CDR3 extends over 15 amino acids. The V segment lost 7 bases and the J segment 0 bases; nucleotides outside the gene matches: 6. Germline V lookup: CDR1 MRHNA, CDR2 SNTAGT. CDR3 DNA: TGTGCCAGCATGAGGGGACAGAATAGCAATCAGCCCCAGCATTTT. Its protein is CASMRGQNSNQPQHF.

Notes on this clone: One junction end does not reproduce the germline sequence, and a read error may be involved. The V call is TRBV12-5, the J call TRBJ2-4, with 13 bases fitting TRBD2. CDR1 and CDR2 (germline): LGHNT, FRNRAP. The CDR3 totals 14 residues. The CDR3 bases are TGTGCTAGTGGTTTGTCCACTAGCGGGGGGGCCATCTTCTTC. Its translation is CASGLSTSGGAIFF.